This section outlines one TCR beta chain sequence together with its context. Antigen specificity is unknown. Germline-derived CDR1 and CDR2 are MNHEY and SVGAGI. The CDR3 spans 14 residues. V lost 4 bases and J 4 bases, leaving 14 bases between the germline ends. TCRdb's copy holds only in-frame clones and misses some; the assay was immunoSEQ multiplex PCR. The sample holds more than 2 million clones; approximately 94% are singletons and the top ten take more than 0.1%. This specimen comes from a study of shared clonotypes between healthy human individuals. Whole-study results and caveats: Clonotypes not shared had lower generation probabilities than those common to all four donors. Collection of samples was limited to blood; tissue repertoires likely differ. Incomplete sequencing of sorted subsets was indicated by rarefaction despite large depth.

This clonotype originated in a man in his late teens or twenties in good health. Sequences were obtained from naive CD4+ T cells sorted from blood. The subset: CD45RA+ positively selected. The J gene is TRBJ2-7, the V gene TRBV6-5; possible D gene TRBD2, 6 bases. This CDR3 reads CASSWDGSRYEQYF. The CDR3 DNA follows: TGTGCCAGCAGTTGGGACGGGAGTAGGTACGAGCAGTACTTC.